This paragraph covers one T cell receptor (beta chain) sequence. The antigen remains undetermined. This sample was taken from a study of T cell responses to AZD1222 COVID-19 vaccine. Turning to the study itself: Second doses were pooled across both intervals (about 4 or about 12 weeks). The study's findings and limits: Baseline antibody screening turned up just a handful of seropositive AZD1222 recipients.

Assay: immunoSEQ multiplex PCR; the TCRdb copy retains only in-frame clones and omits some. Of around 97,000 clones listed, around 90% were seen once; the top ten hold 4% to 6%. The CDR3 has 15 residues. The V gene's germline CDR1 is SGHTA and CDR2 FQGNSA. Trimming pared 2 bases from V and 3 bases from J, leaving 10 bases between. This material consisted of peripheral blood, taken on day 0 of AZD1222 vaccination. The sequence derives from an adult in good health. The chain couples TRBV7-2 to TRBJ1-4; D is uncertain. The CDR3 reads CASSLRAAPNEKLFF. The CDR3 DNA sequence: TGTGCCAGCAGCTTAAGAGCGGCCCCTAATGAAAAACTGTTTTTT.